Listed below are T cell receptor beta chains from one sample, sequenced in a study of CD8+CD57+ T cells in acquired aplastic anemia. TCRdb ran MiXCR on the reads and lists one entry per CDR3 protein. Found here are 120,000 or so distinct CDR3 sequences, over 30% of them singletons; the top ten hold under 3%. Sequenced: sorted CD4+, CD8+, or CD8+CD57+ T cells (not recorded which) from PBMCs. These receptors were taken from a human donor with aplastic anemia. CDR3s leave out the opening cysteine and the closing phenylalanine or tryptophan. The order of the fields is J gene, V gene, CDR3 length, CDR3 protein.

TRBJ1-1 TRBV10-3 15 ASSRGDRAKGNTEAF
TRBJ1-2 TRBV4-2 12 ASSGTASNYGYT
TRBJ2-1 TRBV20-1 13 SARDRQGLYNEQF
TRBJ2-3 TRBV25-1 14 ASSSVGRGSTDTQY
TRBJ1-1 TRBV29-1 10 SVGNRGTEAF
TRBJ1-2 TRBV20-1 9 SAGREHGYT
TRBJ2-3 TRBV6-1 14 ASTHSSGGGPGTQY
TRBJ2-7 TRBV19 12 ASSWAGTTYEQY
TRBJ1-6 TRBV4-1 18 ASSQVTPGRGSSYNSPLH
TRBJ1-4 TRBV6-2/TRBV6-3 11 ASRNGGGEKLF
TRBJ2-1 TRBV6-1 11 ASSKGAYNEQF
TRBJ2-4 TRBV11-2 14 ASSLQGGLAKNIQY
TRBJ2-5 TRBV5-6 11 ASSFTAGGTQY
TRBJ1-2 TRBV7-2 11 ASSGDRSYGYT
TRBJ2-7 TRBV6-5 14 ASSYSSYRVGYEQY
TRBJ1-2 TRBV7-3 14 ASSFRDRELGYGYT
TRBJ2-7 TRBV4-3 16 ASSQDLRLTGSSYEQY
TRBJ2-7 TRBV5-1 11 ASSLSLDREQY
TRBJ1-2 TRBV12-3/TRBV12-4 12 ATKYAGTGWGYT
TRBJ2-7 TRBV6-1 11 AISDGGADEQY
TRBJ2-7 TRBV20-1 12 SGREVRIGSEQY
TRBJ1-2 TRBV19 10 ASSDRGYGYT
TRBJ1-5 TRBV7-9 11 ASSLEVGQPQH
TRBJ2-1 TRBV7-3 13 ASSPGTSGVHEQF
TRBJ1-2 TRBV2 14 ASSFQEGGGSDGYT
TRBJ1-2 TRBV24-1 11 ATSDLGTYGYT
TRBJ1-2 TRBV29-1 12 SASSQGSGDGYT
TRBJ2-3 TRBV11-1 12 ASSLGMTPDTQY
TRBJ1-2 TRBV28 11 ASSLAGKAGYT
TRBJ1-2 TRBV29-1 11 SVEPRRGDGYT
TRBJ1-2 TRBV7-9 12 ASSLGQGTYGYT
TRBJ2-3 TRBV2 12 ASSFGERTDTQY
TRBJ1-2 TRBV7-9 12 ASGPTGGRYGYT
TRBJ2-2 TRBV25-1 12 ASSAPLATGELF
TRBJ2-6 TRBV19 13 ASSYTFSGANVLT
TRBJ1-4 TRBV5-1 11 ASSRGPDEKLF
TRBJ2-1 TRBV7-8 12 ASSSSHSYNEQF
TRBJ1-5 TRBV19 12 ASSIPGRNQPQH
TRBJ1-2 TRBV19 11 ASLDRAHYGYT
TRBJ2-7 TRBV20-1 12 SATGLAGNYEQY
TRBJ2-5 TRBV20-1 12 SARAGGTQETQY
TRBJ1-1 TRBV28 15 ASSSYGQGSRNTEAF
TRBJ1-6 TRBV7-2 13 ASSFRRGSNSPLH
TRBJ2-7 TRBV10-3 13 AIRPGQQSTYEQY